This T cell receptor beta chain was sequenced for a study of T cell repertoires in cytomegalovirus infection. Looking at the study overall: Well-studied HLA-B-restricted CMV epitopes were used in the study alongside recently identified HLA-C-restricted ones. Both a matching HLA type and CMV infection were indicated by public TCR beta signatures.

Via MiXCR, TCRdb re-called the reads, giving one row per CDR3 protein. The sample holds about 340,000 distinct CDR3 sequences; just under 30% are singletons and the top ten take 20%. This clonotype was counted a few times. What it recognizes is unknown. This CDR3 comprises 16 residues. V lost 5 bases and J lost 4; bases outside the gene matches: 11. From germline, CDR1 is SEHNR and CDR2 FQNEAQ (reference sequence). Findings of the study overall: Pooled public TCR beta family frequency picked out CMV carriers with the relevant HLA. HLA-C-restricted, CMV-specific TCR beta clonotypes were dominant ex vivo.

This clonotype was sampled from a human donor in good health (CMV status not recorded). Some clones in this sample may be carry-over from other donors' samples. This chain uses TRBV7-9 with TRBJ2-1, with 7 bases that match TRBD1. Sample: cultured PBMCs, taken from culture after CMV antigen stimulation. CDR3: CASSPRQGGMYNEQFF. The CDR3 coding sequence is TGTGCCAGCAGCCCTCGACAGGGTGGGATGTACAATGAGCAGTTCTTC.